This TCR beta chain was found in a study of blood T cell repertoires in COVID-19. Only in-frame clones appear in the TCRdb table, and some are missing; sequencing was by immunoSEQ multiplex PCR. The sample includes some 120,000 clones, roughly 90% of them seen just once. The sample was peripheral blood. This TCR came from a human donor with acute or convalescent COVID-19. The donor label of this sample is uncertain.

This CDR3 reads CASRDRSLGEKLFF. CDR3 bases: TGTGCCAGCAGGGACAGGTCCCTGGGTGAAAAACTGTTTTTT. The chain links TRBV6-5 to TRBJ1-4; 7 bases fit TRBD1. The length of the CDR3 is 14 residues. The V gene end was trimmed by 6 bases and the J gene end by 7 bases; junction bases not matched to a gene: 8. The V gene's germline CDR1 is MNHEY and CDR2 SVGAGI.